The 5 T cell receptor beta chains listed next were all sequenced from one sample in a study of blood T cell repertoires in COVID-19. TCRdb keeps only in-frame clones here, not all; method: immunoSEQ multiplex PCR. The table has approximately 38,000 clones, roughly 90% seen once. The sample comprised peripheral blood. These receptors came from a human donor in a cohort sampled during active COVID-19.

The rearrangement links TRBV5-1 to TRBJ2-1; no firm D call. CDR1 is SGHRS, CDR2 YFSETQ, per germline. This CDR3 contains 14 residues. Trimming left V 6 bases short and J 0 bases short, with 10 bases between. The CDR3 coding sequence is TGCGCCAGCAATGAGGTGAGCTCCTACAATGAGCAGTTCTTC. It yields the protein CASNEVSSYNEQFF.

The gene calls are TRBV7-2 and TRBJ1-2, with a tentative D call TRBD1 (5 bases). The germline V gene encodes CDR1 SGHTA and CDR2 FQGNSA. V was clipped by 4 bases and J by 7 bases, with 19 bases between them. The CDR3 length is 15 residues. The CDR3, as DNA: TGTGCCAGCAGCTCCCCCCGGACGGTGGGGGGTGGCTACACCTTC. Its protein is CASSSPRTVGGGYTF.

The sample holds one count of this clone. This rearrangement joins TRBV5-1 to TRBJ1-2; 12 bases line up with TRBD1. The CDR3 sequence is 14 residues long. Germline CDR1 is SGHRS and CDR2 is YFSETQ. Unmatched junction bases numbered 3, after V lost 4 bases and J lost 5 bases. This CDR3 is CASSMGQGAYGYTF. The CDR3 nucleotides read TGCGCCAGCAGCATGGGACAGGGGGCGTATGGCTACACCTTC.

This chain joins TRBV28 and TRBJ2-7, with a possible D match to TRBD2 (6 bases). This CDR3 is built from 12 residues. Germline V lookup: CDR1 MDHEN, CDR2 SYDVKM. Trimming removed 6 bases from V and 3 bases from J, with 9 bases in between. The CDR3 spells CASRGTVYEQYF. The CDR3 DNA reads TGTGCCAGCAGAGGGACTGTCTACGAGCAGTACTTC.

The gene calls are TRBV2 and TRBJ2-7, with D perhaps TRBD1 (5 bases). Germline V CDR1 and CDR2: SNHLY, FYNNEI. This CDR3 has 14 amino acids. The germline V and J ends were trimmed by 7 bases and 0 bases, with 13 bases remaining between them. The CDR3 loop is CASKTDRPSYEQYF. CDR3 bases: TGTGCCAGCAAAACAGACAGACCCTCCTACGAGCAGTACTTC.